A single sample is the source of the 26 T cell receptor beta chains below, sequenced in a study of metastatic and nonmetastatic thyroid tumors. Through MiXCR, TCRdb re-clonotyped the PCR reads. The sample lists about 40,000 clones, roughly 11% occurring once. Before thyroid surgery, none of the patients had received any treatment. What was sequenced was blood. These receptors came from a female donor with papillary thyroid cancer or a benign thyroid nodule (not recorded which). Some clones in this sample may be carry-over from other donors' samples.

This clone was counted at least ten times. The chain is built from TRBV28 and TRBJ2-7, with D possibly called TRBD1 or TRBD2 (5 bases each). The ends were cut back, 6 bases at V and 6 bases at J, with 21 bases in the middle. Germline V gene sequence: CDR1 MDHEN, CDR2 SYDVKM. CDR3 length: 15 residues. As DNA, the CDR3 is TGTGCCAGCAGCCCCGAGGGACGGCGTGGCGGCGAGCAGTACTTC. This translates into CASSPEGRRGGEQYF.

This clone was found many times. The chain couples TRBV30 to TRBJ1-2; D gene unclear. Trimming removed 3 bases from V and 6 bases from J, with 14 bases in between. This CDR3 is 13 amino acids long. Germline values: CDR1 GTSNPN, CDR2 SVGIG (reference sequence). The CDR3 nucleotides read TGTGCCTGGAGCAGGACGGTATTGAATGGCTACACCTTC. The encoded protein is CAWSRTVLNGYTF.

This clone came up a few times. Mismatch with germline at one junction end may stem from a read error. V gene TRBV28 combines with J gene TRBJ2-2; D remains unclear. CDR1 and CDR2 (germline): MDHEN, SYDVKM. This CDR3 has 15 amino acids. The CDR3 nucleotides read TGTGCCAGCAGTTCCGACCGACCGAACACCTGGGAGCTGTTTTTT. It codes for CASSSDRPNTWELFF. Full variable domain (outside the CDR3, taken from reference TRBV28 and TRBJ2-2): DVKVTQSSRYLVKRTGEKVFLECVQDMDHENMFWYRQDPGLGLRLIYFSYDVKMKEKGDIPEGYSVSREKKERFSLILESASTNQTSMYLCASSSDRPNTWELFFGEGSRLTVL.

The table lists this clone with many counts. The genes are TRBV28 and TRBJ2-5; perhaps D is TRBD1 or TRBD2 (6 bases each). This CDR3 comprises 13 residues. Between the trimmed V and J ends, which lost 3 bases and 7 bases, there was a span of 12 bases. Germline V lookup: CDR1 MDHEN, CDR2 SYDVKM. The CDR3, as DNA: TGTGCCAGCAGTTTGGAGGGGGTAGGGACCCAGTACTTC. It translates to CASSLEGVGTQYF. The full variable domain, rest sourced from reference TRBV28 and TRBJ2-5, is DVKVTQSSRYLVKRTGEKVFLECVQDMDHENMFWYRQDPGLGLRLIYFSYDVKMKEKGDIPEGYSVSREKKERFSLILESASTNQTSMYLCASSLEGVGTQYFGPGTRLLVL.

The V gene is TRBV18, the J gene TRBJ2-7, with 8 nucleotides matching TRBD1. Trimming took 3 bases from V and 3 from J; bases not matched to a gene: 7. The CDR3 covers 15 residues. Germline values: CDR1 KGHSH, CDR2 LQKENI. CDR3 protein: CASSPPTGAFYEQYF. CDR3 sequence (DNA): TGTGCCAGCTCACCTCCGACAGGGGCCTTCTACGAGCAGTACTTC.

This clone was counted many times. The chain has TRBV19 and TRBJ2-1; 8 bases are shared with TRBD2. The CDR3 runs to 14 residues. CDR1 and CDR2 (germline): LNHDA, SQIVND (reference sequence). V lost 6 bases and J lost 7; bases outside the gene matches: 8. The CDR3 DNA sequence: TGTGCCAGTAGGAGCGGGAGTAGGCTAAATGAGCAGTTCTTC. Translating it yields CASRSGSRLNEQFF. Complete variable domain (other parts from reference TRBV19 and TRBJ2-1): DGGITQSPKYLFRKEGQNVTLSCEQNLNHDAMYWYRQDPGQGLRLIYYSQIVNDFQKGDIAEGYSVSREKKESFPLTVTSAQKNPTAFYLCASRSGSRLNEQFFGPGTRLTVL.

This clone was detected ten times or more. The chain has TRBV19 and TRBJ1-1; D is uncertain. Trimming shortened V by 7 bases and J by 4 bases, and 13 bases separated the two germline ends. Germline CDR1 is LNHDA and CDR2 is SQIVND (reference sequence). The CDR3 sequence is 13 residues long. The CDR3 loop is CASMEGVGTEAFF. The CDR3 DNA reads as TGTGCCAGTATGGAGGGAGTTGGCACTGAAGCTTTCTTT.

This clone has ten or more counts. At the DNA level, this CDR3 is encoded by other sequences in the same sample as well. V usage is TRBV27 and J usage is TRBJ2-3, with D possibly being TRBD1 (6 bases). Trimming removed 6 bases at V and 6 bases at J, with 16 bases between. CDR3 length equals 14 residues. Looked up from germline, CDR1 is MNHEY and CDR2 is SMNVEV (reference sequence). CDR3 loop: CASSRGRTADTQYF. CDR3 bases: TGTGCCAGCAGCAGGGGAAGGACAGCCGATACGCAGTATTTT.

As for this clone: A read error may explain this, as a much larger clone is one base away. The CDR3 protein is CSSSKQGAFGNTIYF. The CDR3 DNA follows: TGTTCCAGCAGTAAACAGGGGGCTTTTGGAAACACCATATATTTT. This chain links TRBV25-1 with TRBJ1-3; 9 bases align to TRBD1. Germline V CDR1 and CDR2: MGHDK, SYGVNS. The CDR3 is made up of 15 amino acids.

The sample holds many counts of this clone. A much more abundant neighbour one base away suggests this may be a read error. The J gene is TRBJ2-1, the V gene TRBV20-1; D ambiguous. This CDR3 region has 16 residues. In germline, CDR1 is DFQATT, CDR2 SNEGSKA (reference sequence). Trimming left V 6 bases short and J 6 bases short, with 24 bases between. This CDR3 reads CSANRRRIRMGNEQFF. CDR3 in DNA: TGCAGTGCCAACCGCCGACGGATAAGGATGGGCAATGAGCAGTTCTTC.

This clone was observed a handful of times. This sequence joins TRBV11-3 and TRBJ1-1, with D possibly TRBD1 on 5 matching bases. The CDR3 sequence is 12 residues long. CDR1 and CDR2 (germline): SGHNT, YENEEA. V was trimmed by 6 bases and J by 8 bases, leaving 13 bases between them. The CDR3 DNA reads as TGTGCCAGCAGTCTTCAGGGAGGAGAAGCTTTCTTT. This gives the protein CASSLQGGEAFF.

V is TRBV7-2 and J is TRBJ2-7; perhaps TRBD1 as D (6 bases). The V end lost 2 bases, the J end lost 4 bases, and 15 bases lay between the germline ends. The CDR3 length is 15 residues. Germline CDR1 is SGHTA and CDR2 is FQGNSA. CDR3 sequence reads: CASSLSAQGCYEQYF. The CDR3 bases are TGTGCCAGCAGCTTATCTGCACAGGGCTGTTACGAGCAGTACTTC.

This clone was counted at least ten times. This chain connects TRBV11-3 to TRBJ2-7; 13 bases line up with TRBD2. This CDR3 is built from 16 residues. V dropped 5 bases and J dropped 0; count of bases not matched to a gene: 4. The germline CDR1 and CDR2 sequences are SGHNT and YENEEA. CDR3 region: CASSPRTSGSSYEQYF. The CDR3 bases are TGTGCCAGCAGCCCCCGGACTAGCGGGAGCTCCTACGAGCAGTACTTC.

This clone is deemed medium-sized. The CDR3 DNA reads TGTGCCAGCAGTTACGGGGGGAACACTGAAGCTTTCTTT. This sequence encodes CASSYGGNTEAFF. The V call is TRBV6-5, the J call TRBJ1-1; the D gene is possibly TRBD1 (5 bases). The CDR3 runs to 13 residues. Germline-derived CDR1 and CDR2 are MNHEY and SVGAGI. The ends were cut back, 2 bases at V and 1 base at J, with 5 bases in the middle.

Remarks on this clone: Possible read error: a much larger clone is one base away. The chain joins TRBV15 to TRBJ2-1; possible D gene TRBD2, 6 bases. The length of the CDR3 is 13 residues. With 3 bases removed from V and 12 bases from J, the gap between germline ends came to 15 bases. Germline CDR1 and CDR2: LNHNV and YYDKDF (reference sequence). DNA of the CDR3: TGTGCCACCAGCAGGACTAGAGGACCGTTGCAGTTCTTC. This codes for CATSRTRGPLQFF.

This clone has ten or more counts. The chain combines TRBV11-2 with TRBJ1-2; TRBD1 matches at 9 bases. V gave up 5 bases and J gave up 3 bases; unmatched junction bases: 4. In germline, CDR1 is SGHAT, CDR2 FQNNGV. The CDR3 extends over 14 amino acids. The CDR3 sequence is CASSPRDRDYGYTF. The CDR3 DNA is TGTGCCAGCAGCCCCCGGGACAGGGACTATGGCTACACCTTC. The full variable domain, its missing parts supplied by reference TRBV11-2 and TRBJ1-2, is EAGVAQSPRYKIIEKRQSVAFWCNPISGHATLYWYQQILGQGPKLLIQFQNNGVVDDSQLPKDRFSAERLKGVDSTLKIQPAKLEDSAVYLCASSPRDRDYGYTFGSGTRLTVV.

This clone was picked up many times. This CDR3 reads CATSDSGEVNEQFF. The CDR3 DNA follows: TGTGCCACCAGTGACTCAGGGGAGGTTAATGAGCAGTTCTTC. This sequence joins TRBV24-1 and TRBJ2-1; tentatively, D is TRBD1 or TRBD2 (6 bases each). The CDR3 has 14 residues. Trimming removed 4 bases at V and 7 bases at J, with 13 bases between. Germline CDR1 and CDR2: KGHDR and SFDVKD.

This clone was counted many times. This sequence joins TRBV11-1 and TRBJ2-7; TRBD2 might be the D (5 bases). Germline V gene data show CDR1 as SGHAT and CDR2 as FQDESV (reference sequence). V was pared by 6 bases and J by 7 bases, with 13 bases between. The CDR3 is 12 amino acids. The CDR3 sequence is CASSFGPGEQYF. The CDR3 DNA sequence: TGTGCCAGCAGTTTCGGACCGGGGGAGCAGTACTTC.

The rearrangement links TRBV7-2 to TRBJ2-7, with TRBD2 identical over 9 bases. The length of the CDR3 is 15 residues. Germline CDR1 SGHTA, CDR2 FQGNSA. V was clipped by 5 bases and J by 6 bases; unmatched bases: 11. The CDR3 loop reads CASSPSRAGLAEQYF. DNA of the CDR3: TGTGCCAGCAGCCCTAGTCGTGCGGGACTAGCCGAGCAGTACTTC.

This clone was counted ten times or more. The V and J genes are TRBV5-4 and TRBJ2-7, with 7 bases identical to TRBD1. The CDR3 runs 15 residues. From germline, CDR1 is SGHNT and CDR2 YYREEE (reference sequence). Unmatched junction bases numbered 10, after V lost 4 bases and J lost 3 bases. The CDR3 spells CASSRAPTGVYEQYF. CDR3 nucleotide sequence: TGTGCCAGCAGCAGAGCCCCAACAGGGGTCTACGAGCAGTACTTC.

The sample holds many counts of this clone. This rearrangement joins TRBV20-1 to TRBJ2-3; 7 bases match TRBD2. This CDR3 has 15 amino acids. V shed 5 bases, J shed 0 bases, and the junction held 8 bases outside the gene matches. Germline V gene sequence: CDR1 DFQATT, CDR2 SNEGSKA (reference sequence). CDR3 residues: CSAPQSGVSTDTQYF. Written as DNA, the CDR3 is TGCAGTGCTCCACAAAGCGGGGTTAGCACAGATACGCAGTATTTT.

This clone was recorded at least ten times. This chain joins TRBV7-9 and TRBJ1-1; D might be TRBD1 (6 bases). Germline V lookup: CDR1 SEHNR, CDR2 FQNEAQ (reference sequence). The CDR3 runs 14 residues. The germline V and J ends were trimmed by 6 bases and 1 base, with 12 bases remaining between them. The CDR3 DNA sequence: TGTGCCAGCAGTACGGGGGGGCAGAACACTGAAGCTTTCTTT. Translated, it gives CASSTGGQNTEAFF.

This clone was counted at least ten times. This chain uses TRBV4-2 with TRBJ2-2; the match to TRBD2 covers 12 bases. The CDR3 sequence is 19 residues long. V lost 1 base to trimming and J lost 7 bases; unmatched junction nucleotides: 13. The germline gives CDR1 LGHNA, CDR2 YNFKEQ. The CDR3 spells CASSQASLAGGDYVGELFF. Here the CDR3 DNA reads TGTGCCAGCAGCCAAGCTTCTCTAGCGGGAGGGGATTATGTCGGGGAGCTGTTTTTT.

This clone was detected ten times or more. The chain combines TRBV2 with TRBJ2-7; 9 bases map to TRBD2. The length of the CDR3 is 17 residues. Germline V gene data show CDR1 as SNHLY and CDR2 as FYNNEI. Unmatched junction bases numbered 14, after V lost 3 bases and J lost 5 bases. The CDR3 loop reads CASSDGSSGRGGDEQYF. CDR3 in DNA: TGTGCCAGCAGTGACGGATCTAGCGGCCGCGGGGGGGACGAGCAGTACTTC.

This clone has ten or more counts. The chain is built from TRBV5-1 and TRBJ2-1; 12 positions agree with TRBD2. This CDR3 is 17 amino acids long. With V trimmed by 5 bases and J by 6 bases, 12 bases remained unmatched. CDR1 SGHRS and CDR2 YFSETQ come from the germline V gene. Here the CDR3 reads CASSRTSGTLRGNEQFF. DNA of the CDR3: TGCGCCAGCAGTAGGACTAGCGGGACCCTCCGGGGCAATGAGCAGTTCTTC.

This clone was seen repeatedly, ten times or more. The chain has TRBV12-3 or TRBV12-4 and TRBJ2-1; 11 nucleotides match TRBD2. There are 13 residues in the CDR3. The J segment lost 9 bases and the V segment lost 3 bases, leaving 1 base of the junction unmatched. The CDR3 region has the DNA TGTGCCAGCAGTTTCACTAGCGGGGGTGAGCAGTTCTTC. This gives the protein CASSFTSGGEQFF.